This TCR beta chain was documented in a study of T cells in Graves' hyperthyroidism and ophthalmopathy. Study-wide results and limits: Most thyroid clonotypes with frequency above 0.001 were detected in blood. A model built on 13 V-J features separated ophthalmopathy from stable hyperthyroidism.

This clonotype was detected a few times. The antigen is undetermined. Possible read error: a much larger clone is one base away. The sample of blood was obtained at first hyperthyroidism diagnosis (before any ophthalmopathy symptoms). From RNA transcripts, TCR beta CDR3 regions were amplified. TCR CDR3 regions were first amplified by RT-PCR with HTBI primers. TCRdb re-called the multiplex PCR reads with MiXCR, one entry per CDR3 protein. The sample consists of some 600,000 distinct CDR3 sequences, roughly 14% of them appearing once. The ends were cut back, 5 bases at V and 4 bases at J, with 8 bases in the middle. The CDR3 has 12 amino acids. The germline gives CDR1 SGHNT, CDR2 YYREEE (reference sequence).

Sequenced sample: blood. The TCR sequence derives from a woman aged 30 to 39 with Graves' hyperthyroidism that later progressed to Graves' ophthalmopathy. V gene TRBV5-4 combines with J gene TRBJ2-3; no clear D. As DNA, the CDR3 is TGTGCCAGCAGTGGGAACTCAGATACGCAGTATTTT. Its translation is CASSGNSDTQYF.